These 10 T cell receptor beta chains originate from one sample sequenced in a study of shared T cell receptors in the human thymus (dated by TCRdb to about 2021). Libraries were built with the immunoSEQ multiplex PCR assay. TCRdb provides this immuneACCESS table in a form limited to in-frame rearrangements. Some clones are lacking; in checked studies, under half of them reflect an unresolved V gene, and why the rest are absent is not known. For this sample the table gives some 760,000 clones, of which 70% to 90% were detected only once. In total, the top ten clones hold around 0.01% of the sample. This sample was also put to use in a study of human thymus T cells.

The specimen was thymocytes. Every receptor here comes from a girl under three years old with a congenital heart defect. Donor details come from another sample of the same person, matched by shared clones.

The chain couples TRBV2 to TRBJ1-5; TRBD1 matches 10 bases. Per germline, CDR1 SNHLY and CDR2 FYNNEI. The CDR3 consists of 15 residues. Trimming removed 6 bases from V and 6 bases from J; junction bases left unmatched: 8. In DNA, the CDR3 is TGTGCCAGCAGAACCGGACAGGGGGTTTCTCAGCCCCAGCATTTT. As protein: CASRTGQGVSQPQHF.

This clone was picked up a small number of times. The DNA of the CDR3 is TGTGCCAGCAGCCAAGATTACAAGGCGGACTGGGGAAATAGCAATCAGCCCCAGCATTTT. Translating it yields CASSQDYKADWGNSNQPQHF. V usage is TRBV4-2 and J usage is TRBJ1-5; D gene uncertain. This CDR3 has 20 amino acids. Germline loops: CDR1 LGHNA, CDR2 YNFKEQ. The V gene lost 0 bases and the J gene lost 0 bases, with 21 bases spanning the gap.

The rearrangement links TRBV5-1 to TRBJ2-3; tentatively, D is TRBD2 (6 bases). The CDR3 extends over 18 amino acids. CDR1 and CDR2 from the germline V gene are SGHRS and YFSETQ. V lost 2 bases and J lost 2, with 21 bases in between. The CDR3 region is CASSFTVRSRGITDTQYF. CDR3 in DNA: TGCGCCAGCAGCTTCACCGTGCGTTCTCGGGGGATCACAGATACGCAGTATTTT.

The chain is built from TRBV5-6 and TRBJ1-2; 10 nucleotides match TRBD1. The CDR3 loop spans 15 amino acids. Trimming at V came to 2 bases and at J to 2 bases, leaving 3 bases not matched to a gene. Germline CDR1 reads SGHDT; CDR2 reads YYEEEE. In nucleotides, the CDR3 is TGTGCCAGCAGCTTACGACAGGGGGCGAACTATGGCTACACCTTC. Translated: CASSLRQGANYGYTF.

This rearrangement joins TRBV7-2 to TRBJ1-1, with D possibly being TRBD1 (5 bases). V was pared by 1 base and J by 0 bases, with 15 bases between. This CDR3 is built from 17 residues. Germline V gene sequence: CDR1 SGHTA, CDR2 FQGNSA. The CDR3 region has the DNA TGTGCCAGCAGCTTAGGGGGGGGTATGGAGGTGAACACTGAAGCTTTCTTT. Protein product: CASSLGGGMEVNTEAFF.

The genes are TRBV10-3 and TRBJ1-6, with 10 bases aligning to TRBD1. J gave up 9 bases and V 6 bases, and 5 bases lay outside the gene matches. The CDR3 is made up of 14 amino acids. Germline V gene data show CDR1 as ENHRY and CDR2 as SYGVKD. The chain's CDR3 is CAIRETGGRSPLHF. In nucleotides, the CDR3 is TGTGCCATCAGGGAGACAGGGGGCCGTTCACCCCTCCACTTT.

The chain carries TRBV13 and TRBJ2-5; 9 nucleotides align to TRBD2. The CDR3 covers 19 residues. Germline values: CDR1 PRHDT, CDR2 FYEKMQ (reference sequence). J gave up 1 base and V 4 bases, and 16 bases lay outside the gene matches. The CDR3 region is CASSSPRIVPSGTQETQYF. The CDR3, as DNA: TGTGCCAGCAGCTCGCCCCGTATAGTGCCTAGCGGGACCCAAGAGACCCAGTACTTC.

The V gene is TRBV6-5, the J gene TRBJ1-5; tentative D call: TRBD1 (5 bases). The V end lost 6 bases, the J end lost 4 bases, and 13 bases lay between the germline ends. CDR1 is MNHEY and CDR2 is SVGAGI in the germline V gene. This CDR3 spans 14 amino acids. Here the CDR3 reads CASRYQGRNQPQHF. Here the CDR3 DNA reads TGTGCCAGCAGATATCAGGGTCGGAATCAGCCCCAGCATTTT.

This chain uses TRBV7-6 with TRBJ2-7; 7 bases are shared with TRBD1. The CDR3 covers 13 residues. J gave up 5 bases and V 5 bases, and 6 bases lay outside the gene matches. Germline values: CDR1 SGHVS, CDR2 FNYEAQ. The DNA for the CDR3 is TGTGCCAGCAGCCACACCGGGACAGACGAGCAGTACTTC. This codes for CASSHTGTDEQYF.

The gene calls are TRBV27 and TRBJ1-5; D is possibly TRBD1 (5 bases). CDR1 is MNHEY and CDR2 is SMNVEV in the germline V gene (reference sequence). V lost 4 bases and J 5 bases, leaving 18 bases between the germline ends. The CDR3 sequence is 16 residues long. The CDR3 spells CASSSIQEGMDQPQHF. CDR3 in DNA: TGTGCCAGCAGTTCTATACAGGAAGGGATGGATCAGCCCCAGCATTTT.